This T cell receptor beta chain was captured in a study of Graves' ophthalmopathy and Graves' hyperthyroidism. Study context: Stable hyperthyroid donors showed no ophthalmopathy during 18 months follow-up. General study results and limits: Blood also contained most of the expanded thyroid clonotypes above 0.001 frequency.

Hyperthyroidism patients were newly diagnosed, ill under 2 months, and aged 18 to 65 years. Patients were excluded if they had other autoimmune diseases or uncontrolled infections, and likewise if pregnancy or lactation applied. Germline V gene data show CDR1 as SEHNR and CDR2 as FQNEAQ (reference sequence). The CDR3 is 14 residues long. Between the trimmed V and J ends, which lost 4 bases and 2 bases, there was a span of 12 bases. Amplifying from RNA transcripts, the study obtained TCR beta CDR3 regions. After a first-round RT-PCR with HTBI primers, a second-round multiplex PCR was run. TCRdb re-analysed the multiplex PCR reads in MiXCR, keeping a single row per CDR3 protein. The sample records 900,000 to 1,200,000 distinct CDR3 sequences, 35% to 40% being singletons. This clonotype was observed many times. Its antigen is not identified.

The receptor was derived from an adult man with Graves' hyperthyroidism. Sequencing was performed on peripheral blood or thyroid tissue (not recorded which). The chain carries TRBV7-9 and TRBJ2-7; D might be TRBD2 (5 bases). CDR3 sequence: CASSSTTLPYEQYF. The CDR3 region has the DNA TGTGCCAGCAGCTCGACTACTCTTCCCTACGAGCAGTACTTC. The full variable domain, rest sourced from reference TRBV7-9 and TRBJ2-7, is DTGVSQNPRHKITKRGQNVTFRCDPISEHNRLYWYRQTLGQGPEFLTYFQNEAQLEKSRLLSDRFSAERPKGSFSTLEIQRTEQGDSAMYLCASSSTTLPYEQYFGPGTRLTVT.